Listed below are T cell receptor beta chains from one sample, sequenced in a study of blood T cell repertoires in COVID-19. Sequenced by immunoSEQ multiplex PCR; TCRdb stores in-frame clones only, minus some. The data show over 450,000 clones, around nine tenths seen once. The sample consisted of peripheral blood. All receptors come from a woman aged 45-65 years with COVID-19, enrolled during active disease. Each CDR3 is given with its conserved first and last residue. A D gene is named only where the DNA matches it firmly. Expanded clones get a size class; other rows say once, few or many, or leave the size out.

TGTGCCAGCCTCGCCGAAACTTCTAACTATGGCTACACCTTC	CASLAETSNYGYTF	-	-	14	TRBV2	TRBJ1-2
TGTGCCAGCAGTCCACCATGGGGGGGATATAGCAATCAGCCCCAGCATTTT	CASSPPWGGYSNQPQHF	-	-	17	TRBV28	TRBJ1-5
TGTGCCAGCAGTGAAGCGCTAGCGGGTTTCTGGGCCAACGTCCTGACTTTC	CASSEALAGFWANVLTF	-	TRBD2	17	TRBV6-1	TRBJ2-6
TGCAGCGTTGAAGATCGGGGAAGCACAGATACGCAGTATTTT	CSVEDRGSTDTQYF	-	-	14	TRBV29-1	TRBJ2-3
TGTGCCAGCAGCTTCCGACGCCTAGGGAACACTGAAGCTTTCTTT	CASSFRRLGNTEAFF	-	-	15	TRBV7-8	TRBJ1-1
TGTGCCAGTAGTATCGTCGGACAGGGAAGGGAAAAACTGTTTTTT	CASSIVGQGREKLFF	-	TRBD1	15	TRBV19	TRBJ1-4
TGTGCCAGCAGCTTAGACCCCAGCGCTTCTGAAAAACTGTTTTTT	CASSLDPSASEKLFF	-	-	15	TRBV11-2	TRBJ1-4
TGTGCCAGCAGTGGACAGGGGGGCAATGAGCAGTTCTTC	CASSGQGGNEQFF	-	TRBD1	13	TRBV19	TRBJ2-1
TGCGCCAGCAGCCCCGGTGGTCGTACTAATGAAAAACTGTTTTTT	CASSPGGRTNEKLFF	-	-	15	TRBV5-1	TRBJ1-4
TGTGCCAGCAGTCTACAGGGAGACACTGAAGCTTTCTTT	CASSLQGDTEAFF	-	-	13	TRBV27	TRBJ1-1
TGTGCCAGTAGTCAGATCTCTGGGGCCAACGTCCTGACTTTC	CASSQISGANVLTF	-	-	14	TRBV19	TRBJ2-6
TGTGCCAGCAGCTTGGAACTAGGTAGCCCCGGGGAGCTGTTTTTT	CASSLELGSPGELFF	-	-	15	TRBV5-4	TRBJ2-2
TGTGCCAGCACTATGGGCAGGGGAATTGGGGAGCAGTACTTC	CASTMGRGIGEQYF	-	-	14	TRBV2	TRBJ2-7
TGTGCCAGCAGCCAAGATCTGGCAGGGCGTGAGCAGTTCTTC	CASSQDLAGREQFF	-	-	14	TRBV3-1/TRBV3-2	TRBJ2-1
TGTGCCAGCAGCCCCCCCAACCGAGGCGCTGAAGCTTTCTTT	CASSPPNRGAEAFF	-	-	14	TRBV3-1/TRBV3-2	TRBJ1-1
TGTGCCTGGAAAATGGGTCCAGGGTCTGGAAACACCATATATTTT	CAWKMGPGSGNTIYF	-	-	15	TRBV30	TRBJ1-3
TGTGCCACCAGTGATGAAGGGAGCCATACGCAGTATTTT	CATSDEGSHTQYF	once	-	13	TRBV24-1	TRBJ2-3
TGTGCCAGCAGCTCCGGTAACACTGAAGCTTTCTTT	CASSSGNTEAFF	-	-	12	TRBV11-3	TRBJ1-1
TGTGCCAGCAGCCACGACAGGTACTCCTACGAGCAGTACTTC	CASSHDRYSYEQYF	once	-	14	TRBV3-1/TRBV3-2	TRBJ2-7
TGTGCCAGCAGCGGACAGGGGAGGCAGAACTATGGCTACACCTTC	CASSGQGRQNYGYTF	-	TRBD1	15	TRBV2	TRBJ1-2
TGTGCCTCTTCCACTAGCACAGATACGCAGTATTTT	CASSTSTDTQYF	-	-	12	TRBV30	TRBJ2-3
TGCAGCGTTGATTTCGCAGTGGGGGGGTACACCTTC	CSVDFAVGGYTF	-	-	12	TRBV29-1	TRBJ1-2
TGTGCCAGTACCTACAGGCAGGGGAGCAATCAGCCCCAGCATTTT	CASTYRQGSNQPQHF	-	-	15	TRBV19	TRBJ1-5
TGTGCCTGGGATCGGGGGTCGGACGAGCAGTACTTC	CAWDRGSDEQYF	-	-	12	TRBV30	TRBJ2-7
TGTGCCAGTAGTATCAAGACAGCCTCCTACGAGCAGTACTTC	CASSIKTASYEQYF	-	-	14	TRBV19	TRBJ2-7
TGTGCCAGCAGCTTGCAGGGCGGCTCCTACGAGCAGTACTTC	CASSLQGGSYEQYF	-	-	14	TRBV5-4	TRBJ2-7
TGTGCCTGGAGTTTAAACAGTAATGAAAAACTGTTTTTT	CAWSLNSNEKLFF	-	-	13	TRBV30	TRBJ1-4
TGCGCCAGCAGCTTACTAAGGACAGGGGGCTTTGGCTACACCTTC	CASSLLRTGGFGYTF	-	TRBD1	15	TRBV5-1	TRBJ1-2
TGTGCCTGTCACAGGGGGGGATCCGATACGCAGTATTTT	CACHRGGSDTQYF	-	-	13	TRBV30	TRBJ2-3
TGTGCCAGCCGCGACCCCCCTTACGAGGCCCTCCACTTT	CASRDPPYEALHF	few	-	13	TRBV28	TRBJ1-6
TGTGCCAGCAGTGAAACCAGGGGGAACGAGCAGTACTTC	CASSETRGNEQYF	-	TRBD1	13	TRBV6-1	TRBJ2-7
TGTGCCAGCAGTTCGCGACAGAAGCCCTATGGCTACACCTTC	CASSSRQKPYGYTF	-	-	14	TRBV6-2/TRBV6-3	TRBJ1-2
TGCGCCAGCAGTGGGGGGCCAAACAGGGGTTCAGATACGCAGTATTTT	CASSGGPNRGSDTQYF	-	TRBD1	16	TRBV10-1	TRBJ2-3
TGTGCCAGCAGCTCAACAGAATTAGCTAACTATGGCTACACCTTC	CASSSTELANYGYTF	-	-	15	TRBV7-9	TRBJ1-2
TGTGCCAGCAGGGTGGGTGTTAGCGGAGTCTACGAGCAGTACTTC	CASRVGVSGVYEQYF	-	-	15	TRBV5-4	TRBJ2-7
TGTGCCAGCAGTTACGGATCGGGGGAAACTGAAGCTTTCTTT	CASSYGSGETEAFF	-	-	14	TRBV6-5	TRBJ1-1
TGTGCCAGCAGCGCCGGGACAGGGGGTGGCTACACCTTC	CASSAGTGGGYTF	-	TRBD1	13	TRBV28	TRBJ1-2
TGTGCCAGCAGTCTCCGGGACAGGGCCTACGAGCAGTACTTC	CASSLRDRAYEQYF	-	TRBD1	14	TRBV6-5	TRBJ2-7
TGTGCCAGCAGCTCAGGGGACAGAAGATGGAACACTGAAGCTTTCTTT	CASSSGDRRWNTEAFF	-	TRBD1	16	TRBV11-2	TRBJ1-1
TGTGCTAGTGGCAACAGACCCGGGACAGGGGGTAACGAGCAGTACTTC	CASGNRPGTGGNEQYF	-	TRBD1	16	TRBV12-5	TRBJ2-7
TGTGCCAGTAGTATAGTGGGCCAGGGAACAGATACGCAGTATTTT	CASSIVGQGTDTQYF	-	-	15	TRBV19	TRBJ2-3
TGTGCCAGCAGTGATCTAAATCGGGGCACTGAAGCTTTCTTT	CASSDLNRGTEAFF	-	-	14	TRBV6-1	TRBJ1-1
TGTGCCGGGCGCATGGAAAGGCTCTATGGCTACACCTTC	CAGRMERLYGYTF	-	-	13	TRBV2	TRBJ1-2
TGTGCCAGCACCCTAGGCGTAGGGAGCTCCTACGAGCAGTACTTC	CASTLGVGSSYEQYF	-	-	15	TRBV11-2	TRBJ2-7
TGTGCCAGCGGGTCTCCGCCCGGGACTAGGGGGTCTGGGGCCAACGTCCTGACTTTC	CASGSPPGTRGSGANVLTF	-	TRBD2	19	TRBV28	TRBJ2-6
TGTGCCAGCAGGGGGACAGGGTCGGACTATGGCTACACCTTC	CASRGTGSDYGYTF	-	TRBD1	14	TRBV2	TRBJ1-2
TGTGCCAGCTCACCAGAACAGAACACTGAAGCTTTCTTT	CASSPEQNTEAFF	-	-	13	TRBV18	TRBJ1-1
TGTGCCAGCAGGACCCAAGACAGGTACGAGCAGTACTTC	CASRTQDRYEQYF	-	-	13	TRBV12-3/TRBV12-4	TRBJ2-7
TGTGCCTGGAGCAGGGGGATCTATGGCTACACCTTC	CAWSRGIYGYTF	once	TRBD1	12	TRBV30	TRBJ1-2